The rows below give T cell receptor beta chains drawn from one sample of a study of CD8 T cells in Susac syndrome. TCRdb re-called the immunoSEQ multiplex PCR reads with MiXCR, one entry per CDR3 protein. This table holds about 250,000 distinct CDR3 sequences, around 95% found once. Input material: CD4+ T cells from PBMCs. The receptors shown here come from a human donor with multiple sclerosis. Both conserved end residues are part of each CDR3. The D gene is left open where the match is weak. Clone sizes are given selectively: once, few, many, or a class where the clone is expanded.

D gene: .
J gene: TRBJ1-3
clone size: once
V gene: TRBV11-1
CDR3 DNA: TGTGCCAGCAGCAACCGACCGTCCTCTGGAAACACCATATATTTT
CDR3 protein: CASSNRPSSGNTIYF

D gene: TRBD1
J gene: TRBJ1-2
clone size: .
V gene: TRBV7-2
CDR3 DNA: TGTGCCAGCAGCTCCAGGGGGCGCAACTATGGCTACACCTTC
CDR3 protein: CASSSRGRNYGYTF

D gene: TRBD2
J gene: TRBJ2-5
clone size: .
V gene: TRBV4-1
CDR3 DNA: TGCGCCAGCAGCCATCCCCGCGGGGGAAACCAAGAGACCCAGTACTTC
CDR3 protein: CASSHPRGGNQETQYF

D gene: TRBD1
J gene: TRBJ2-7
clone size: .
V gene: TRBV6-5
CDR3 DNA: TGTGCCAGCAGGGGACAGGGGATGTTCCACGAGCAGTACTTC
CDR3 protein: CASRGQGMFHEQYF

D gene: TRBD2
J gene: TRBJ2-2
clone size: .
V gene: TRBV7-9
CDR3 DNA: TGTGCCAGCAGCTTCGGACTAGCGGGAGTAGTCGGGGAGCTGTTTTTT
CDR3 protein: CASSFGLAGVVGELFF

D gene: TRBD2
J gene: TRBJ2-2
clone size: .
V gene: TRBV19
CDR3 DNA: TGTGCCAGTAGTATAACCGGCGGGGGCACCGGGGAGCTGTTTTTT
CDR3 protein: CASSITGGGTGELFF

D gene: .
J gene: TRBJ2-2
clone size: .
V gene: TRBV9
CDR3 DNA: TGTGCCAGCAGCGTAGCCATGAGTTCCGTCGGGGAGCTGTTTTTT
CDR3 protein: CASSVAMSSVGELFF

D gene: .
J gene: TRBJ1-1
clone size: .
V gene: TRBV29-1
CDR3 DNA: TGCAGCGTTTGGGAGGGAGAGTGGACTGAAGCTTTCTTT
CDR3 protein: CSVWEGEWTEAFF

D gene: TRBD2
J gene: TRBJ2-1
clone size: once
V gene: TRBV5-1
CDR3 DNA: TGCGCCAGCAGCTTGGAGCGGCGGGGGACGTACAATGAGCAGTTCTTC
CDR3 protein: CASSLERRGTYNEQFF

D gene: .
J gene: TRBJ2-7
clone size: .
V gene: TRBV23-1
CDR3 DNA: TGCGCCAGCAGTCAATCCGGGTATCATGGGGAGCAGTACTTC
CDR3 protein: CASSQSGYHGEQYF